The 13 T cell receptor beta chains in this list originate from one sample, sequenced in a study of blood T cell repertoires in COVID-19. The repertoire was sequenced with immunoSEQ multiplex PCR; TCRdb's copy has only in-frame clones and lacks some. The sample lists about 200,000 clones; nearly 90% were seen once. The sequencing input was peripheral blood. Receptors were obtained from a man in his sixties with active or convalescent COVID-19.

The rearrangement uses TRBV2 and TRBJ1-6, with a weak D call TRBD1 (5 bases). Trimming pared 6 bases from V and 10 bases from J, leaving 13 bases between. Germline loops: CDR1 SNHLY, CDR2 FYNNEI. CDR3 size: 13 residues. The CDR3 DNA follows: TGTGCCAGCAGGGGGCGGGAAGAATCACCCCTCCACTTT. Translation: CASRGREESPLHF.

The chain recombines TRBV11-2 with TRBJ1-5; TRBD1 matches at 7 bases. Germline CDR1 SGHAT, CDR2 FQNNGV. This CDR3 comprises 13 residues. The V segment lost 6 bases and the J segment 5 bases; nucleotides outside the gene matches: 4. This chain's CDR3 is CASSVTGDQPQHF. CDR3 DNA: TGTGCCAGCAGTGTTACAGGGGATCAGCCCCAGCATTTT. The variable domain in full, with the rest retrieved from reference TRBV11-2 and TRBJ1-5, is EAGVAQSPRYKIIEKRQSVAFWCNPISGHATLYWYQQILGQGPKLLIQFQNNGVVDDSQLPKDRFSAERLKGVDSTLKIQPAKLEDSAVYLCASSVTGDQPQHFGDGTRLSIL.

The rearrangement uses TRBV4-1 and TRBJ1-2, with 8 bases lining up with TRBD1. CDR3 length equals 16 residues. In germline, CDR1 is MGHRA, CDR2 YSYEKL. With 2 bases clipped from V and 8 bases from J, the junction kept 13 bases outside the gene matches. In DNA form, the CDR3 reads TGCGCCAGCAGCCAACAAGGGACAGGCCTTCCGAGGGGCTACACCTTC. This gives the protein CASSQQGTGLPRGYTF.

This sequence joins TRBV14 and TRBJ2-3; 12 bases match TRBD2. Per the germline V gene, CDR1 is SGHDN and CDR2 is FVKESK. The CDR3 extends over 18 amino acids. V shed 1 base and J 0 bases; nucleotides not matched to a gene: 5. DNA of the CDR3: TGTGCCAGCAGCCAAGGACTAGCGGGGGCCCGGAGCACAGATACGCAGTATTTT. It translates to CASSQGLAGARSTDTQYF.

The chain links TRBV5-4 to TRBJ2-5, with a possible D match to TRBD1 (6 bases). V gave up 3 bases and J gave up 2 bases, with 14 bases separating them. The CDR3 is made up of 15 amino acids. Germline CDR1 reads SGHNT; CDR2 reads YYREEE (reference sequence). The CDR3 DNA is TGTGCCAGCAGCTCTCCACAGACAGGTCAAGAGACCCAGTACTTC. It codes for CASSSPQTGQETQYF.

The CDR3, as DNA: TGTGCCAGCAGGCTAGGGACAGGGGGCCGCAATGAGCAGTTCTTC. Its protein is CASRLGTGGRNEQFF. The rearrangement uses TRBV3-1 (or the pseudogene TRBV3-2) and TRBJ2-1; 12 nucleotides align to TRBD1. J lost 6 bases, V lost 6 bases, and 6 bases had no gene match. The V gene's germline CDR1 is LGHDT and CDR2 YNNKEL (reference sequence). The length of the CDR3 is 15 residues.

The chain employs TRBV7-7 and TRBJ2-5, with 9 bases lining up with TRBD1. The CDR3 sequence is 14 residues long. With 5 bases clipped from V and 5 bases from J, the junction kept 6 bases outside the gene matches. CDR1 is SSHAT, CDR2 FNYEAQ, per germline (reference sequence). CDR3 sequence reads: CASSVTGGVETQYF. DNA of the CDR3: TGTGCCAGCAGCGTGACAGGGGGGGTGGAGACCCAGTACTTC.

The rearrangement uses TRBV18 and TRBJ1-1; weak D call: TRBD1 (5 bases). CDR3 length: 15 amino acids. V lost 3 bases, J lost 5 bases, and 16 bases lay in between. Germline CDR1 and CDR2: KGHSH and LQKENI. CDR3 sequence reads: CASSPGASMGTEAFF. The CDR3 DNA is TGTGCCAGCTCACCTGGGGCGTCAATGGGTACTGAAGCTTTCTTT.

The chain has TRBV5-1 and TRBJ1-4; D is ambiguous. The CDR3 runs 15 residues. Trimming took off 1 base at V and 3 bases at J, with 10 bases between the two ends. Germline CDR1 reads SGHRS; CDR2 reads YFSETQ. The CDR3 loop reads CASSLTAAPNEKLFF. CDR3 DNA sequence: TGCGCCAGCAGCTTGACGGCAGCGCCTAATGAAAAACTGTTTTTT.

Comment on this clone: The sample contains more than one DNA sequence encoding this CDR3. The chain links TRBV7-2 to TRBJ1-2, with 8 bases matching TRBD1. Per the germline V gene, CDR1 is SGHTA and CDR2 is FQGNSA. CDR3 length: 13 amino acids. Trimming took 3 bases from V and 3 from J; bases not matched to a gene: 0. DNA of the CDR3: TGTGCCAGCAGCTTGACAGGGGACTATGGCTACACCTTC. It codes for CASSLTGDYGYTF.

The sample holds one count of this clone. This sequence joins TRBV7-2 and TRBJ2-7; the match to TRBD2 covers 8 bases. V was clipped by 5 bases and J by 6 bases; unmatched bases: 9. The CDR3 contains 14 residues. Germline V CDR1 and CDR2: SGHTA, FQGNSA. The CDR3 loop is CASSPRSRGGEQYF. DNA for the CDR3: TGTGCCAGCAGCCCCCGGTCCCGGGGGGGCGAGCAGTACTTC.

CDR3 protein: CASGQGDRDYNEQFF. CDR3 in DNA: TGTGCCAGCGGACAAGGGGACAGGGATTACAATGAGCAGTTCTTC. The chain carries TRBV7-3 and TRBJ2-1; TRBD1 matches 9 bases. The germline V gene has CDR1 SGHTA and CDR2 FQGTGA. The CDR3 has 15 residues. The trim removed 8 bases at V and 4 bases at J, leaving 9 bases unmatched.

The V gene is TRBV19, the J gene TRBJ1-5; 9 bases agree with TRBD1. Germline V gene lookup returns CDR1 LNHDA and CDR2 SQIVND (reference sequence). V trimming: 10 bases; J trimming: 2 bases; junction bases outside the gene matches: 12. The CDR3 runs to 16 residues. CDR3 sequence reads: CATKKQTGGGNQPQHF. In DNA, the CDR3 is TGTGCCACAAAAAAACAGACAGGGGGTGGCAATCAGCCCCAGCATTTT. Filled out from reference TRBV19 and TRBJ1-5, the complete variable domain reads DGGITQSPKYLFRKEGQNVTLSCEQNLNHDAMYWYRQDPGQGLRLIYYSQIVNDFQKGDIAEGYSVSREKKESFPLTVTSAQKNPTAFYLCATKKQTGGGNQPQHFGDGTRLSIL.